This T cell receptor beta chain is from a study of blood T cell repertoires in COVID-19. Overall study: Sites in the United States, Italy and Spain provided acute and convalescent COVID-19 samples.

Authors' processing steps: Cell counts per sample came from amplifying reference gene primers. Here immunoSEQ multiplex PCR was the method, and the copy in TCRdb shows in-frame clones only, minus some. V, J and clone size reflect that table, while D and trimming were determined from the DNA. In the table there are 90,000 to 110,000 clones, about four fifths of which are singletons. Germline V gene sequence: CDR1 ENHRY, CDR2 SYGVKD. The CDR3 runs 16 residues. V shed 0 bases, J shed 5 bases, and the junction held 5 bases outside the gene matches. The sequence was obtained from a man at least 80 years old with acute or convalescent COVID-19. This chain connects TRBV10-3 to TRBJ2-1, with TRBD2 identical over 9 bases. The material sequenced was peripheral blood. CDR3 residues: CAISESLSSGDNEQFF. The CDR3 bases are TGTGCCATCAGTGAGTCGCTGTCTAGCGGGGACAATGAGCAGTTCTTC.